A selection of T cell receptor beta chains follows, all from one sample in a study of T cell changes during pregnancy in multiple sclerosis. TCRdb's copy holds only in-frame clones and misses some; the assay was immunoSEQ multiplex PCR. The repertoire includes 55,000 to 70,000 clones, over 90% of them detected once, and over 0.25% sits in the top ten. The sequences come from CD4+ T cells from peripheral blood mononuclear cells, collected after pregnancy. All receptors derive from a female donor with multiple sclerosis, enrolled in a pregnancy study. Both conserved end residues are part of each CDR3. Fields, in order: V gene, J gene, D gene, clone size, CDR3 protein, CDR3 DNA. D genes are given only for firm matches. A row's size may be missing; if present it is once, few, many or a size class.

>TRBV6-1|TRBJ2-2|.|.
CASSTGTGELFF
TGTGCCAGCAGTACAGGAACCGGGGAGCTGTTTTTT
>TRBV14|TRBJ1-6|TRBD1|.
CASSQGQRYNSPLHF
TGTGCCAGCAGCCAGGGACAGAGATATAATTCACCCCTCCACTTT
>TRBV7-3|TRBJ2-5|TRBD2|.
CASSPSGSLLETQYF
TGTGCCAGCAGTCCAAGCGGGAGCCTACTGGAGACCCAGTACTTC
>TRBV5-8|TRBJ2-2|TRBD1|.
CASSLWQGARTGELFF
TGTGCCAGCAGCTTGTGGCAGGGGGCGAGGACCGGGGAGCTGTTTTTT
>TRBV5-4|TRBJ2-1|TRBD1|once
CASSLAGQGSDEQFF
TGTGCCAGCAGCTTAGCGGGACAGGGAAGCGATGAGCAGTTCTTC
>TRBV5-1|TRBJ1-1|TRBD1|once
CASSFRQGDTEAFF
TGCGCCAGCAGCTTTCGACAGGGGGACACTGAAGCTTTCTTT
>TRBV7-2|TRBJ1-3|.|.
CASSPPNRSSGNTIYF
TGTGCCAGCAGTCCTCCGAACAGGTCCTCTGGAAACACCATATATTTT
>TRBV11-2|TRBJ1-6|.|few
CASSHLGLLGSPLHF
TGTGCCAGCAGCCACCTGGGCCTTCTGGGTTCACCCCTCCACTTT
>TRBV7-2|TRBJ2-1|TRBD1|once
CASSLPKDREVGNEQFF
TGTGCCAGCAGCTTACCTAAGGACAGGGAAGTCGGCAATGAGCAGTTCTTC
>TRBV15|TRBJ2-3|TRBD2|.
CATSRDRSGVYDTQYF
TGTGCCACCAGCAGAGATAGAAGCGGGGTGTACGATACGCAGTATTTT
>TRBV18|TRBJ2-1|.|.
CASSSQEGWNEQFF
TGTGCCAGCTCATCTCAGGAAGGCTGGAATGAGCAGTTCTTC
>TRBV28|TRBJ2-1|TRBD2|once
CASSLSLSGDEQFF
TGTGCCAGCAGTTTATCCCTTAGCGGGGATGAGCAGTTCTTC
>TRBV7-6|TRBJ2-5|.|.
CASSLAQYQETQYF
TGTGCCAGCAGCTTAGCGCAGTACCAAGAGACCCAGTACTTC
>TRBV7-2|TRBJ2-2|TRBD2|.
CASSLSLTGEGNTGELFF
TGTGCCAGCAGCTTAAGTCTTACCGGGGAGGGGAACACCGGGGAGCTGTTTTTT
>TRBV30|TRBJ1-1|.|.
CAWRWGGNTEAFF
TGTGCCTGGAGGTGGGGGGGGAACACTGAAGCTTTCTTT
>TRBV19|TRBJ2-6|.|.
CASSISSRGSGANVLTF
TGTGCCAGTAGTATATCCTCGAGGGGGAGTGGGGCCAACGTCCTGACTTTC
>TRBV19|TRBJ2-7|TRBD1|.
CASSPSGQGARGEQYF
TGTGCCAGTAGCCCCTCGGGACAGGGGGCGCGGGGCGAGCAGTACTTC
>TRBV12-5|TRBJ2-1|TRBD2|.
CASGPSGSSYNEQFF
TGTGCTAGTGGTCCAAGCGGGAGCTCCTACAATGAGCAGTTCTTC
>TRBV27|TRBJ2-1|TRBD2|.
CASSLLNSGRGEQFF
TGTGCCAGCAGTTTATTAAACAGCGGGAGGGGTGAGCAGTTCTTC
>TRBV6-6|TRBJ2-7|.|.
CASSYVLRGTTYEQYF
TGTGCCAGCAGTTACGTTTTACGTGGCACCACCTACGAGCAGTACTTC
>TRBV7-8|TRBJ1-3|.|few
CASSLARGGSSGNTIYF
TGTGCCAGCAGCTTAGCCCGGGGGGGTTCCTCTGGAAACACCATATATTTT
>TRBV9|TRBJ2-7|TRBD1|.
CASSPRQGGLSYEQYF
TGTGCCAGCTCCCCGAGACAGGGGGGCCTTTCCTACGAGCAGTACTTC
>TRBV28|TRBJ1-1|.|.
CASSLPGSDTEAFF
TGTGCCAGCAGCTTGCCCGGGTCGGACACTGAAGCTTTCTTT
>TRBV11-2|TRBJ2-3|.|.
CASYRTVTDTQYF
TGTGCCAGCTACCGGACAGTCACAGATACGCAGTATTTT
>TRBV21-1|TRBJ1-1|.|once
CASGGELGDVNTEAFF
TGTGCCAGCGGGGGGGAATTGGGGGACGTGAACACTGAAGCTTTCTTT
>TRBV6-5|TRBJ1-5|.|.
CASSYRHGRSNQPQHF
TGTGCCAGCAGTTATCGACACGGGAGAAGCAATCAGCCCCAGCATTTT
>TRBV6-1|TRBJ1-1|.|.
CASSERNTEAFF
TGTGCCAGCAGTGAGCGGAACACTGAAGCTTTCTTT
>TRBV28|TRBJ2-3|TRBD2|.
CASSSIVTSGRITDTQYF
TGTGCCAGCAGTTCTATAGTGACTAGCGGGAGGATCACAGATACGCAGTATTTT
>TRBV9|TRBJ2-6|.|.
CASSVEGAGANVLTF
TGTGCCAGCAGCGTAGAAGGAGCTGGGGCCAACGTCCTGACTTTC
>TRBV30|TRBJ2-1|TRBD2|.
CAWETSGGNEQFF
TGTGCCTGGGAGACTAGCGGGGGAAATGAGCAGTTCTTC
>TRBV4-1|TRBJ1-2|.|.
CASSRPQGHRTF
TGCGCCAGCAGCCGACCCCAAGGACACAGAACCTTC
>TRBV5-6|TRBJ1-2|.|.
CASSLSRDFNYGYTF
TGTGCCAGCAGCTTGTCCAGAGACTTTAACTATGGCTACACCTTC
>TRBV6-5|TRBJ2-7|TRBD1|.
CASSRQGAAEQYF
TGTGCCAGCAGTCGACAGGGGGCGGCCGAGCAGTACTTC
>TRBV15|TRBJ2-7|.|.
CATSRDGSYEQYF
TGTGCCACCAGCAGGGACGGGAGCTACGAGCAGTACTTC
>TRBV19|TRBJ2-1|TRBD2|.
CASSISLAGGYNEQFF
TGTGCCAGTAGTATTAGTTTAGCGGGGGGGTACAATGAGCAGTTCTTC
>TRBV6-5|TRBJ2-5|TRBD1|once
CASSSDRVRETQYF
TGTGCCAGCAGTTCCGACAGGGTTAGAGAGACCCAGTACTTC
>TRBV19|TRBJ1-6|TRBD1|.
CASSDPGQGANSPLHF
TGTGCCAGTAGTGACCCCGGACAGGGAGCAAATTCACCCCTCCACTTT
>TRBV23-1|TRBJ2-7|TRBD2|.
CASSRRGAYEQYF
TGCGCCAGCAGTCGCCGGGGGGCCTACGAGCAGTACTTC
>TRBV18|TRBJ2-5|TRBD2|.
CASSPRSGLAGGETQYF
TGTGCCAGCTCACCCCGATCCGGACTAGCGGGAGGGGAGACCCAGTACTTC
>TRBV2|TRBJ2-5|TRBD2|.
CASGLAVQQTQYF
TGTGCCAGCGGACTAGCGGTTCAACAGACCCAGTACTTC
>TRBV6-6|TRBJ1-2|.|.
CASSSGGDYGYTF
TGTGCCAGCAGTTCAGGCGGGGACTATGGCTACACCTTC
>TRBV2|TRBJ2-1|.|.
CASLQQGISYNEQFF
TGTGCCAGCCTTCAACAGGGTATCTCCTACAATGAGCAGTTCTTC
>TRBV5-1|TRBJ2-1|TRBD2|few
CASSSGKRGAKVLNEQFF
TGCGCCAGCAGCTCGGGAAAGCGGGGGGCCAAGGTTCTCAATGAGCAGTTCTTC
>TRBV2|TRBJ2-7|.|.
CASRAAAGIHGEQYF
TGTGCCAGCAGGGCTGCGGCGGGAATCCACGGGGAGCAGTACTTC
>TRBV28|TRBJ1-1|TRBD1|.
CASSLSDRINTEAFF
TGTGCCAGCAGTTTATCGGACAGGATTAACACTGAAGCTTTCTTT
>TRBV9|TRBJ2-2|TRBD2|once
CASSVVPGAGTGELFF
TGTGCCAGCAGCGTAGTCCCGGGAGCGGGGACCGGGGAGCTGTTTTTT
>TRBV5-1|TRBJ1-2|.|.
CASSLDTGMTRGYTF
TGCGCCAGCAGCTTGGATACAGGGATGACGAGAGGCTACACCTTC
>TRBV6-1|TRBJ1-5|TRBD1|once
CASSVTGDPNQPQHF
TGTGCCAGCAGCGTTACAGGGGATCCCAATCAGCCCCAGCATTTT
>TRBV14|TRBJ1-2|.|.
CASSQGTRRDGYTF
TGTGCCAGCAGCCAAGGCACAAGGCGGGACGGCTACACCTTC
>TRBV25-1|TRBJ2-1|TRBD2|.
CASKPPGLLYNEQFF
TGTGCCAGCAAACCCCCGGGACTACTCTACAATGAGCAGTTCTTC
>TRBV29-1|TRBJ2-1|TRBD1|.
CSVNGQGSYNEQFF
TGCAGCGTTAATGGACAGGGCTCCTACAATGAGCAGTTCTTC
>TRBV25-1|TRBJ1-1|TRBD1|.
CASSDAQGANTEAFF
TGTGCCAGCAGTGACGCGCAGGGGGCGAACACTGAAGCTTTCTTT
>TRBV10-1|TRBJ2-7|.|.
CAREGLYSYEQYF
TGCGCCAGGGAGGGACTCTATTCCTACGAGCAGTACTTC
>TRBV19|TRBJ2-5|.|.
CASSIQETQYF
TGTGCCAGTAGTATCCAGGAGACCCAGTACTTC
>TRBV10-3|TRBJ2-2|TRBD2|.
CAITGGGAQNTGELFF
TGTGCCATCACCGGGGGGGGTGCACAAAACACCGGGGAGCTGTTTTTT
>TRBV19|TRBJ2-7|TRBD2|.
CASSMQRGLAYEQYF
TGTGCCAGTAGTATGCAGCGGGGGTTAGCCTACGAGCAGTACTTC
>TRBV27|TRBJ1-1|.|.
CASSPQLNTEAFF
TGTGCCAGCAGTCCCCAGTTGAACACTGAAGCTTTCTTT